This TCR beta chain was retrieved from a study of blood T cells in healthy people across ages. Together with a sample-barcoded 5' primer, a J-beta primer mix was included in a second PCR lasting roughly 6 to 12 cycles. With 12 random nucleotides, a template-switch adaptor tagged each individual cDNA molecule. TCRdb reanalysed the 5' RACE reads using MiXCR and keeps one entry per CDR3 protein. The data hold roughly 1,800,000 distinct CDR3 sequences, with around 50% observed a single time. This clonotype was counted a single time. Its specificity is unknown. The junction and the germline gene differ at one end; a read error may be behind it. A minimum of 7 million PBMCs was isolated per sample. Study outcomes and limitations: Unsorted PBMC material precluded a definitive naive versus antigen-experienced comparison. Fewer expanded clones and more diversity marked long-lived versus aged donors.

The clonotype was recovered from a middle-aged woman in good health. Input material: blood.

The CDR3 loop reads CASSRGQGARNIRYF. CDR3 nucleotides: TGTGCCAGCAGCCGGGGGCAGGGGGCACGAAACATTCGGTACTTC. The chain recombines TRBV7-2 with TRBJ2-4; 8 nucleotides line up with TRBD1. The V gene's germline CDR1 is SGHTA and CDR2 FQGNSA. The length of the CDR3 is 15 residues.